Listed below are T cell receptor beta chains from one sample, sequenced in a study of blood T cell repertoires in COVID-19. Data came from immunoSEQ multiplex PCR; TCRdb stores just in-frame clones and leaves some out. The repertoire holds some 83,000 clones, with approximately 89% as singletons. Source material: peripheral blood. These receptors all come from a man aged 55 to 70 with acute or convalescent COVID-19. CDR3s include the opening cysteine and the closing phenylalanine or tryptophan. D genes are given only for firm matches. Clone size, where shown, is once, few, many, or a class for clones that have expanded.

clone size: .
D gene: .
V gene: TRBV5-1
J gene: TRBJ1-2
CDR3 DNA: TGCGCCAGCAGCCTACTTGATAGGGGGTTAGGCTACACCTTC
CDR3 protein: CASSLLDRGLGYTF

clone size: .
D gene: TRBD1
V gene: TRBV19
J gene: TRBJ1-3
CDR3 DNA: TGTGCCAGTAGCTCCGACAGGGTGCTTGGAAACACCATATATTTT
CDR3 protein: CASSSDRVLGNTIYF

clone size: .
D gene: .
V gene: TRBV5-4
J gene: TRBJ1-6
CDR3 DNA: TGTGCCAGCAGCTTTGCGGGGGTCAATTCACCCCTCCACTTT
CDR3 protein: CASSFAGVNSPLHF

clone size: .
D gene: TRBD1
V gene: TRBV30
J gene: TRBJ1-1
CDR3 DNA: TGTGCCTGGAGTGCTAAAGACAGGGCAAACATGAACACTGAAGCTTTCTTT
CDR3 protein: CAWSAKDRANMNTEAFF

clone size: .
D gene: .
V gene: TRBV5-1
J gene: TRBJ2-2
CDR3 DNA: TGCGCCAGCAGCGGCGAGTCGGGGACCGGGGAGCTGTTTTTT
CDR3 protein: CASSGESGTGELFF

clone size: .
D gene: .
V gene: TRBV5-8
J gene: TRBJ2-7
CDR3 DNA: TGTGCCAGCAGCTTGAGGACACCCAGGATCACCTACGAGCAGTACTTC
CDR3 protein: CASSLRTPRITYEQYF

clone size: .
D gene: TRBD1
V gene: TRBV5-4
J gene: TRBJ1-1
CDR3 DNA: TGTGCCAGCAGCTCGATCCTGGGACAGGGATTGACTGAAGCTTTCTTT
CDR3 protein: CASSSILGQGLTEAFF

clone size: .
D gene: .
V gene: TRBV3-1/TRBV3-2
J gene: TRBJ2-1
CDR3 DNA: TGTGCCAGCAGCCATACTAGGGCGGGTGAGCAGTTCTTC
CDR3 protein: CASSHTRAGEQFF

clone size: .
D gene: TRBD1
V gene: TRBV5-1
J gene: TRBJ2-7
CDR3 DNA: TGCGCCAGCAGCCAGTCCGGGACAGGTCAAAGTGAGCAGTACTTC
CDR3 protein: CASSQSGTGQSEQYF

clone size: .
D gene: .
V gene: TRBV24-1
J gene: TRBJ2-2
CDR3 DNA: TGTGCCACCCAGGGTGCCGGGGAGCTGTTTTTT
CDR3 protein: CATQGAGELFF

clone size: .
D gene: .
V gene: TRBV5-1
J gene: TRBJ1-1
CDR3 DNA: TGCGCCAGCAGCCTCGAAAGGGGTACTGAAGCTTTCTTT
CDR3 protein: CASSLERGTEAFF

clone size: .
D gene: TRBD1
V gene: TRBV4-2
J gene: TRBJ1-2
CDR3 DNA: TGTGCCAGCAGCGGGACAGGCCTCTATGGCTACACCTTC
CDR3 protein: CASSGTGLYGYTF

clone size: .
D gene: .
V gene: TRBV3-1/TRBV3-2
J gene: TRBJ1-6
CDR3 DNA: TGTGCCAGCAGCCACCGGGGAGGGTTTTCGCTAAGTTCACCCCTCCACTTT
CDR3 protein: CASSHRGGFSLSSPLHF

clone size: .
D gene: TRBD2
V gene: TRBV10-3
J gene: TRBJ2-2
CDR3 DNA: TGTGCCATGTCCGCTAGATTGATGAGGGGTAGCGGGGGAGGCACCGGGGAGCTGTTTTTT
CDR3 protein: CAMSARLMRGSGGGTGELFF

clone size: .
D gene: TRBD2
V gene: TRBV7-3
J gene: TRBJ2-1
CDR3 DNA: TGTGCCAGCAGCTTAACCCTAGCGGGAGGCAATGAGCAGTTCTTC
CDR3 protein: CASSLTLAGGNEQFF

clone size: .
D gene: TRBD1
V gene: TRBV12-5
J gene: TRBJ2-2
CDR3 DNA: TGTGCTAGTGGCCCCGACAGGGGTAACACCGGGGAGCTGTTTTTT
CDR3 protein: CASGPDRGNTGELFF

clone size: .
D gene: .
V gene: TRBV5-1
J gene: TRBJ2-2
CDR3 DNA: TGCGCCAGCAGCTTGTCAGGTAGCACCGGGGAGCTGTTTTTT
CDR3 protein: CASSLSGSTGELFF

clone size: .
D gene: TRBD2
V gene: TRBV6-1
J gene: TRBJ2-7
CDR3 DNA: TGTGCCAGCAGTGAAGGTAGCGGGGGGCTCCCCTACGAGCAGTACTTC
CDR3 protein: CASSEGSGGLPYEQYF

clone size: .
D gene: TRBD1
V gene: TRBV29-1
J gene: TRBJ1-1
CDR3 DNA: TGCAGCGTCCAGGCAGGGGGCGCAGTGGACACTGAAGCTTTCTTT
CDR3 protein: CSVQAGGAVDTEAFF

clone size: .
D gene: .
V gene: TRBV2
J gene: TRBJ1-6
CDR3 DNA: TGTGCCAGCATCCTGGGAGCGGGCTCCTATAATTCACCCCTCCACTTT
CDR3 protein: CASILGAGSYNSPLHF

clone size: .
D gene: .
V gene: TRBV5-1
J gene: TRBJ1-2
CDR3 DNA: TGCGCCAGCAGCTTGGACGAGAGTAACTATGGCTACACCTTC
CDR3 protein: CASSLDESNYGYTF

clone size: .
D gene: .
V gene: TRBV7-8
J gene: TRBJ2-1
CDR3 DNA: TGTGCCAGCAGCCCCGGGACTCTGCAGTTCTTC
CDR3 protein: CASSPGTLQFF

clone size: .
D gene: .
V gene: TRBV7-3
J gene: TRBJ1-1
CDR3 DNA: TGTGCCAGCAGCTTAACCCTGGCAGGGAACACTGAAGCTTTCTTT
CDR3 protein: CASSLTLAGNTEAFF

clone size: .
D gene: TRBD2
V gene: TRBV7-6
J gene: TRBJ2-2
CDR3 DNA: TGTGCCAGCAGCACCCTAGCGGGAGGTGCCACCGGGGAGCTGTTTTTT
CDR3 protein: CASSTLAGGATGELFF

clone size: .
D gene: TRBD1
V gene: TRBV5-1
J gene: TRBJ1-6
CDR3 DNA: TGCGCCAGCAAACCGGACAGGGGAAGTAATTCACCCCTCCACTTT
CDR3 protein: CASKPDRGSNSPLHF

clone size: once
D gene: TRBD1
V gene: TRBV5-1
J gene: TRBJ2-7
CDR3 DNA: TGCGCCAGCAGCTTGGAGACAGGGTTATACGAGCAGTACTTC
CDR3 protein: CASSLETGLYEQYF

clone size: .
D gene: .
V gene: TRBV29-1
J gene: TRBJ1-1
CDR3 DNA: TGCAGCGTTTCTCGGACATCTTCTATGAACACTGAAGCTTTCTTT
CDR3 protein: CSVSRTSSMNTEAFF

clone size: .
D gene: .
V gene: TRBV5-4
J gene: TRBJ1-3
CDR3 DNA: TGTGCCAGCAGCAGTACAGGGTCTGGAAACACCATATATTTT
CDR3 protein: CASSSTGSGNTIYF

clone size: .
D gene: .
V gene: TRBV6-5
J gene: TRBJ1-5
CDR3 DNA: TGTGCCAGCAGTACCTACAGGGTCGGCCAGCCCCAGCATTTT
CDR3 protein: CASSTYRVGQPQHF

clone size: .
D gene: TRBD2
V gene: TRBV11-2
J gene: TRBJ2-1
CDR3 DNA: TGTGCCAGCAGCTTAGGGCGGGGACTAGACAATGAGCAGTTCTTC
CDR3 protein: CASSLGRGLDNEQFF

clone size: .
D gene: TRBD1
V gene: TRBV7-8
J gene: TRBJ1-2
CDR3 DNA: TGTGCCAGCAGCTTAGATAGACAGGGGACCAACTATGGCTACACCTTC
CDR3 protein: CASSLDRQGTNYGYTF